The source of this T cell receptor beta chain is a study of early T cells in non-severe SARS-CoV-2 infection. The wider study: Chains stayed unpaired after sequencing of bulk RNA from unsorted whole blood. Study observations and caveats: Matching results from VDJdb favored anti-spike CD8 responses, leaving private and CD4 specificities undetected.

Notes on this clonotype: The antigen is undetermined.

Individual cDNA molecules received unique molecular identifiers. MiXCR, run by TCRdb on the 5' RACE reads, gives a single entry per CDR3 protein. In the table there are 60,000 to 85,000 distinct CDR3 sequences, roughly 16% of which are singletons. Sequencing input: whole blood. This receptor was taken from an adult who was a healthcare worker with PCR-confirmed SARS-CoV-2 infection or an uninfected control (not recorded which).

The CDR3 DNA reads as TGTGCCAGCAGTTCATTAACTAGCGGGGGACCCTTCCATACGCAGTATTTT. This codes for CASSSLTSGGPFHTQYF. The genes are TRBV7-2 and TRBJ2-3, with 11 bases fitting TRBD2. Per the germline V gene, CDR1 is SGHTA and CDR2 is FQGNSA. V dropped 6 bases and J dropped 7; count of bases not matched to a gene: 15. The CDR3 runs to 17 residues.